Presented here are 27 T cell receptor beta chains from one specimen sequenced in a study of shared clonotypes between healthy human individuals. Only in-frame clones appear in the TCRdb table, and some are missing; sequencing was by immunoSEQ multiplex PCR. The table lists fewer than 600,000 clones, 70% to 80% of them singletons. Sequenced sample: PBMCs. The receptors stem from a woman aged 40-49 years in good health. Some clones in this sample may be carry-over from other donors' samples.

This clone was detected only once. The CDR3 region is CASRRSGRDYYSYNEQFF. In DNA, the CDR3 is TGTGCCAGCAGACGTAGCGGGAGGGATTACTATTCCTACAATGAGCAGTTCTTC. This chain links TRBV28 with TRBJ2-1, with TRBD2 identical over 11 bases. V was pared by 6 bases and J by 1 base, with 11 bases of the junction left unmatched. From germline, CDR1 is MDHEN and CDR2 SYDVKM. CDR3 length: 18 residues.

With regard to this clone: A far bigger clonotype differs at one base, so this is likely a read error. Other DNA sequences from this sample encode an identical CDR3 as well. V and J are TRBV5-1 and TRBJ1-5; D not certain. Germline assignment: CDR1 SGHRS and CDR2 YFSETQ. CDR3 length: 15 amino acids. The CDR3 reads CASSLEPGPNQPQHF. CDR3 DNA sequence: TGCGCTAGCAGCTTGGAGCCAGGCCCTAATCAGCCCCAGCATTTT.

The rearrangement links TRBV4-2 to TRBJ2-5, with 10 bases that match TRBD2. CDR1 and CDR2 from the germline V gene are LGHNA and YNFKEQ. V dropped 4 bases and J dropped 3; count of bases not matched to a gene: 8. The CDR3 totals 16 residues. The CDR3 region has the DNA TGTGCCAGCAGCCCTGATAGCCTAGCGGGAGAAGAGACCCAGTACTTC. Translation: CASSPDSLAGEETQYF.

This clone was found once. The chain is built from TRBV5-4 and TRBJ1-1, with a possible D match to TRBD1 (5 bases). The length of the CDR3 is 14 residues. Germline loops: CDR1 SGHNT, CDR2 YYREEE (reference sequence). V gave up 0 bases and J gave up 8 bases, with 14 bases separating them. CDR3 bases: TGTGCCAGCAGCTTGGTCGGGGGACCGCGAGAAGCTTTCTTT. Translating gives CASSLVGGPREAFF.

CDR3 nucleotide sequence: TGCGCCAGCAGCTTTGGGACAGGGGCTCAAGAGACCCAGTACTTC. Its translation: CASSFGTGAQETQYF. The chain is built from TRBV5-1 and TRBJ2-5; TRBD1 matches 10 bases. J lost 2 bases, V lost 2 bases, and 3 bases had no gene match. The CDR3 is 15 residues long. Germline CDR1 is SGHRS and CDR2 is YFSETQ.

V and J are TRBV4-2 and TRBJ2-7; D possibly corresponds to TRBD2 (5 bases). CDR3 size: 11 residues. Germline assignment: CDR1 LGHNA and CDR2 YNFKEQ. V dropped 4 bases and J dropped 7 bases, with 8 bases sitting between them. CDR3 protein: CASSPGLEQYF. The CDR3 DNA reads as TGTGCCAGCAGCCCAGGACTTGAGCAGTACTTC.

This clone was seen only once. Additional DNA sequences in this sample encode the identical CDR3. The V and J genes are TRBV6-6 and TRBJ2-1; D assignment may be TRBD1 or TRBD2 (5 bases each). This CDR3 contains 13 residues. The ends were cut back, 2 bases at V and 3 bases at J, with 5 bases in the middle. CDR1 is MNHNY, CDR2 SVGAGI, per germline (reference sequence). The CDR3 DNA sequence: TGTGCCAGCAGTTACGGGGGCTACAATGAGCAGTTCTTC. Its translation: CASSYGGYNEQFF.

This clone was observed at least ten times. This chain joins TRBV2 and TRBJ1-2; D may be TRBD1 (6 bases). The germline V and J ends were trimmed by 7 bases and 2 bases, with 14 bases remaining between them. The CDR3 loop spans 14 amino acids. From germline, CDR1 is SNHLY and CDR2 FYNNEI. The DNA for the CDR3 is TGTGCCAGCACCCAGGCCAGGGGAAACTATGGCTACACCTTC. It encodes CASTQARGNYGYTF.

The V gene is TRBV19, the J gene TRBJ2-7; 7 bases map to TRBD1. Germline CDR1 reads LNHDA; CDR2 reads SQIVND (reference sequence). The CDR3 has 16 residues. The junction had 15 bases not matched to a gene; V was cut back by 4 bases and J by 6 bases. CDR3 DNA: TGTGCCAGTAGTACGCAAGGGGGCCTCTTTTTTGGCGAGCAGTACTTC. It translates to CASSTQGGLFFGEQYF. The whole variable domain, remainder taken from reference TRBV19 and TRBJ2-7, is DGGITQSPKYLFRKEGQNVTLSCEQNLNHDAMYWYRQDPGQGLRLIYYSQIVNDFQKGDIAEGYSVSREKKESFPLTVTSAQKNPTAFYLCASSTQGGLFFGEQYFGPGTRLTVT.

The CDR3 loop is CASSHTSGGLDTQYF. The DNA for the CDR3 is TGTGCCAGTAGCCATACTAGCGGGGGCCTAGATACGCAGTATTTT. The rearrangement uses TRBV19 and TRBJ2-3, with 11 bases lining up with TRBD2. Germline CDR1 reads LNHDA; CDR2 reads SQIVND (reference sequence). Germline trimming cut 6 bases from V and 5 bases from J; bases unmatched to any gene: 7. The CDR3 loop spans 15 amino acids. The whole variable domain, filled in from reference TRBV19 and TRBJ2-3, reads DGGITQSPKYLFRKEGQNVTLSCEQNLNHDAMYWYRQDPGQGLRLIYYSQIVNDFQKGDIAEGYSVSREKKESFPLTVTSAQKNPTAFYLCASSHTSGGLDTQYFGPGTRLTVL.

This clone was detected ten times or more. Other DNA sequences within the sample encode an identical CDR3. In DNA, the CDR3 is TGTGCCAGCAGTCCACGGACGGGCGGCCCCCACGAGCAGTACTTC. As protein: CASSPRTGGPHEQYF. The gene calls are TRBV25-1 and TRBJ2-7; D unclear. This CDR3 has 15 residues. Germline CDR1 is MGHDK and CDR2 is SYGVNS. V lost 5 bases and J lost 5, with 19 bases in between.

The chain has TRBV7-9 and TRBJ2-7, with D tentatively TRBD1 (5 bases). Trimming left V 6 bases short and J 3 bases short, with 9 bases between. Germline lookup yields CDR1 SEHNR and CDR2 FQNEAQ (reference sequence). CDR3 length: 12 amino acids. This CDR3 is CASSTRVYEQYF. The DNA for the CDR3 is TGTGCCAGCAGTACCAGGGTCTACGAGCAGTACTTC.

The rearrangement joins TRBV28 to TRBJ1-1; 8 positions match TRBD1. Per the germline V gene, CDR1 is MDHEN and CDR2 is SYDVKM. This CDR3 region has 16 residues. J gave up 4 bases and V 7 bases, and 14 bases lay outside the gene matches. The DNA for the CDR3 is TGTGCCAGCACTCGGGCAGGGGGCTCTTTCGGCACTGAAGCTTTCTTT. The encoded protein is CASTRAGGSFGTEAFF.

As to this clone: This likely came from a read error, as a far larger clone is one base away. The same CDR3 arises from other DNA sequences in this sample as well. V is TRBV5-1 and J is TRBJ2-7; D call uncertain. The CDR3 is made up of 11 amino acids. Germline V gene lookup returns CDR1 SGHRS and CDR2 YFSETQ. CDR3 nucleotides: TGCGCCAGCAGTTTGTTGACCGAGCAGTATTTC. Protein sequence: CASSLLTEQYF.

At least ten counts were recorded for this clone. The chain joins TRBV6-6 to TRBJ1-1, with 9 nucleotides matching TRBD1. Trimming cost V 0 bases and J 4 bases; bases outside gene matches: 0. From germline, CDR1 is MNHNY and CDR2 SVGAGI (reference sequence). The CDR3 length is 14 residues. Written as DNA, the CDR3 is TGTGCCAGCAGTTACTCGACAGGGGGCACTGAAGCTTTCTTT. Translation: CASSYSTGGTEAFF.

This clone is a singleton in its sample. The chain uses TRBV21-1 and TRBJ2-7; the table's D call of TRBD1 was not tested on the DNA. TRBV21-1 is reported as a pseudogene. The CDR3 extends over 16 amino acids. Here the CDR3 DNA reads TGTGCCAGCAGCAAAACAGACAGGGAAACGTACTACGAGCAGTACTTC. It yields the protein CASSKTDRETYYEQYF.

A word on this clone: This probably arose from a read error, given a far larger clone one base away. This chain connects TRBV30 to TRBJ1-4; a weak D match, TRBD1 (6 bases). Germline CDR1 is GTSNPN and CDR2 is SVGIG (reference sequence). The CDR3 extends over 16 amino acids. The CDR3 reads CAWSAIPQGSNEKLLF. Written as DNA, the CDR3 is TGTGCCTGGAGTGCCATTCCACAGGGATCTAATGAAAAACTGCTTTTT.

This clone appeared a single time. The same CDR3 is also encoded by other DNA sequences in this sample. J is TRBJ1-1 and V is TRBV10-2; 10 positions match TRBD1. The J segment lost 4 bases and the V segment lost 8 bases, leaving 4 bases of the junction unmatched. CDR1 and CDR2 (germline): WSHSY, SAAADI. This CDR3 comprises 13 residues. The CDR3 DNA reads as TGCGCCAGCGGCCGGGACAGGGGCACTGAAGCTTTCTTT. It specifies CASGRDRGTEAFF.

This clone has at least ten counts. J is TRBJ1-2 and V is TRBV30; D is unclear. The CDR3 consists of 10 residues. Trimming took off 3 bases at V and 7 bases at J, with 6 bases between the two ends. Germline CDR1 and CDR2: GTSNPN and SVGIG (reference sequence). The CDR3 sequence is CAWRKGGYTF. The DNA of the CDR3 is TGTGCCTGGAGGAAAGGTGGCTACACCTTC.

The rearrangement joins TRBV28 to TRBJ2-7; a possible D gene is TRBD2 (5 bases). This CDR3 region has 14 residues. Germline CDR1 and CDR2: MDHEN and SYDVKM. Trimming removed 3 bases at V and 1 base at J, with 10 bases between. The CDR3, as DNA: TGTGCCAGCAGTTTTTCCGGGGAATCCTACGAGCAGTACTTC. Its protein is CASSFSGESYEQYF.

The chain links TRBV4-2 to TRBJ2-1; 9 positions match TRBD1. J was trimmed by 2 bases and V by 6 bases; bases with no gene match: 5. The germline V gene has CDR1 LGHNA and CDR2 YNFKEQ. The CDR3 totals 15 residues. The CDR3 is CASSTTGGAYNEQFF. In DNA, the CDR3 is TGTGCCAGCAGTACAACAGGGGGCGCCTACAATGAGCAGTTCTTC.

V usage is TRBV29-1 and J usage is TRBJ2-7; 9 bases map to TRBD1. Germline CDR1 and CDR2: SQVTM and ANQGSEA. V dropped 7 bases and J dropped 5; count of bases not matched to a gene: 9. The CDR3 is 13 residues long. The CDR3 nucleotides are TGCAGCGGGACGGACAGGGGTTGGGACGAGCAGTACTTC. Amino acid sequence: CSGTDRGWDEQYF.

The V gene is TRBV10-2, the J gene TRBJ2-7, with a tentative D call TRBD2 (6 bases). The V end lost 3 bases, the J end lost 2 bases, and 14 bases lay between the germline ends. The CDR3 spans 15 residues. Germline V gives CDR1 WSHSY, CDR2 SAAADI. CDR3 in DNA: TGCGCCAGCAGTGACTACGGAGGGTTTACCTACGAGCAGTACTTC. It codes for CASSDYGGFTYEQYF.

The V call is TRBV6-1, the J call TRBJ2-1, with D perhaps TRBD1 or TRBD2 (6 bases each). Germline CDR1 reads MNHNS; CDR2 reads SASEGT. V lost 1 base, J lost 7 bases, and 17 bases lay in between. The CDR3 consists of 16 residues. CDR3 in amino acids: CASSEEGGVGGNEQFF. The CDR3 DNA follows: TGTGCCAGCAGTGAAGAGGGGGGCGTGGGCGGTAATGAGCAGTTCTTC.

The chain is built from TRBV6-1 and TRBJ1-1; 8 bases line up with TRBD1. The CDR3 extends over 15 amino acids. Germline assignment: CDR1 MNHNS and CDR2 SASEGT. V gave up 3 bases and J gave up 1 base; unmatched junction bases: 4. The CDR3 loop reads CASSDPGQANTEAFF. Written as DNA, the CDR3 is TGTGCCAGCAGTGATCCGGGACAGGCGAACACTGAAGCTTTCTTT.

The chain joins TRBV6-1 to TRBJ1-1; D gene ambiguous. Trimming removed 4 bases at V and 0 bases at J, with 9 bases between. The germline CDR1 and CDR2 sequences are MNHNS and SASEGT. The CDR3 runs to 14 residues. The CDR3 is CASSVTVLNTEAFF. The CDR3 bases are TGTGCCAGCAGTGTAACCGTTTTGAACACTGAAGCTTTCTTT.

The chain carries TRBV15 and TRBJ2-2; a weak D match, TRBD2 (6 bases). Trimming shortened V by 3 bases and J by 0 bases, and 11 bases separated the two germline ends. Germline-derived CDR1 and CDR2 are LNHNV and YYDKDF (reference sequence). The CDR3 has 16 amino acids. CDR3 DNA: TGTGCCACCAGCAGCCGGAGGGGAGCGAACACCGGGGAGCTGTTTTTT. It translates to CATSSRRGANTGELFF.